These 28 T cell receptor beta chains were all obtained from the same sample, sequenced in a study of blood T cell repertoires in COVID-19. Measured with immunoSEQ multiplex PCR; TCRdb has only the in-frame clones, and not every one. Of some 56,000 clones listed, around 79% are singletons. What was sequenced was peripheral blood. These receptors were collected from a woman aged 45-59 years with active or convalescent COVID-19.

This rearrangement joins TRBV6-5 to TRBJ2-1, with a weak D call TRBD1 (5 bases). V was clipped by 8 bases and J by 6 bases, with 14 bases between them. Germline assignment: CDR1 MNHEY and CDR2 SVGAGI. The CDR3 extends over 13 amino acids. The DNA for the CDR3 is TGTGCCAGCCAAGGATGGGGCCCCAATGAGCAGTTCTTC. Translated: CASQGWGPNEQFF.

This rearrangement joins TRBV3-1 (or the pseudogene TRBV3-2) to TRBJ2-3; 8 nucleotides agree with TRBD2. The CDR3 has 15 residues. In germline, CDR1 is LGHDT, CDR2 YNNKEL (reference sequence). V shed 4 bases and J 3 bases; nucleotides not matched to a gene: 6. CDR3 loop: CASSLSGSGTDTQYF. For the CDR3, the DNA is TGTGCCAGCAGCCTCAGCGGGAGTGGGACAGATACGCAGTATTTT.

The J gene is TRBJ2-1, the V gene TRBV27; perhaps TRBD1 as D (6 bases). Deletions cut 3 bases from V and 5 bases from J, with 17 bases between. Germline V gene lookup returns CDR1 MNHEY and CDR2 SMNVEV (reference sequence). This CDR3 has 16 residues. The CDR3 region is CASSLIPGQGDNEQFF. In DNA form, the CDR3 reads TGTGCCAGCAGTTTGATACCGGGACAAGGGGACAATGAGCAGTTCTTC.

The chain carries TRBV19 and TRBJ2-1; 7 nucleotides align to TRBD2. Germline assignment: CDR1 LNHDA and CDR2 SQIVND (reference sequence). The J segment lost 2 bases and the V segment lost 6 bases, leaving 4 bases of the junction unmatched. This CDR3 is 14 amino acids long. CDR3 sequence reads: CASRPSGAYNEQFF. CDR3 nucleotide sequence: TGTGCCAGTAGGCCTAGCGGAGCCTACAATGAGCAGTTCTTC.

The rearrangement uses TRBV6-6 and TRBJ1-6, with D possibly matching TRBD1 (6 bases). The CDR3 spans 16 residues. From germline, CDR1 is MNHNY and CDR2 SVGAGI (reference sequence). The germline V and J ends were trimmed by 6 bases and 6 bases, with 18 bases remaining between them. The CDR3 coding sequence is TGTGCCAGCAGCCCGGGACAAGGGATGGGTAATTCACCCCTCCACTTT. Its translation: CASSPGQGMGNSPLHF.

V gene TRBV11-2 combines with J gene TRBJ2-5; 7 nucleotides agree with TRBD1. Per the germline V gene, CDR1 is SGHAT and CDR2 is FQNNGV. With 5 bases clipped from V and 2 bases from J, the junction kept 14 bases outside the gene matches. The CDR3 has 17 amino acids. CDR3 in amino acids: CASSPTRGPVGQETQYF. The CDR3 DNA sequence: TGTGCCAGCAGCCCAACGAGGGGGCCCGTAGGGCAAGAGACCCAGTACTTC.

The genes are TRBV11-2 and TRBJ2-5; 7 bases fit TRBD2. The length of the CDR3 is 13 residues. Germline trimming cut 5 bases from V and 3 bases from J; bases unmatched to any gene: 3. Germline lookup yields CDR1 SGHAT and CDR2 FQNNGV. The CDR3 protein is CASSRGEKETQYF. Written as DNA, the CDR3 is TGTGCCAGCAGCCGGGGGGAAAAAGAGACCCAGTACTTC.

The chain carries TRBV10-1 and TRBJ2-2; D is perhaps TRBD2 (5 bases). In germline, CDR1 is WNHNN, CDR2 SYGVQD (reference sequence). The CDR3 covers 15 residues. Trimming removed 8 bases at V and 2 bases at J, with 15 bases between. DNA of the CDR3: TGCGCCAGCTCAACGTCGGAGGACAACACCGGGGAGCTGTTTTTT. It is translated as CASSTSEDNTGELFF.

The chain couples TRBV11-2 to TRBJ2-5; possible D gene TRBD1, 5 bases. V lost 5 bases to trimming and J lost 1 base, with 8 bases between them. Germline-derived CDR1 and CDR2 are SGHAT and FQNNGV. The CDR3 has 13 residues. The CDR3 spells CASSRDSQETQYF. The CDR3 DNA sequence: TGTGCCAGCAGCCGCGACAGCCAAGAGACCCAGTACTTC. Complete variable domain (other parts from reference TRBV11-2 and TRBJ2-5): EAGVAQSPRYKIIEKRQSVAFWCNPISGHATLYWYQQILGQGPKLLIQFQNNGVVDDSQLPKDRFSAERLKGVDSTLKIQPAKLEDSAVYLCASSRDSQETQYFGPGTRLLVL.

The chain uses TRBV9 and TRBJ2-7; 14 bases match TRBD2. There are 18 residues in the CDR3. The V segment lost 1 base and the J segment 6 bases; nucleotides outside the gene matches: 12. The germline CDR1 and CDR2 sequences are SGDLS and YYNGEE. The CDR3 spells CASSVRPPTGLAGVEQYF. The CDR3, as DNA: TGTGCCAGCAGCGTACGTCCCCCGACGGGACTAGCGGGAGTCGAGCAGTACTTC.

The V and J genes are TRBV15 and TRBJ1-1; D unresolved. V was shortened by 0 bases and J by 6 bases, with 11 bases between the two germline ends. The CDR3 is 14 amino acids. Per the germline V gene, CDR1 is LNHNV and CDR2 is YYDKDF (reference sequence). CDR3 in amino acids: CATSRDRLAAEAFF. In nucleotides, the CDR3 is TGTGCCACCAGCAGAGACCGATTAGCGGCTGAAGCTTTCTTT.

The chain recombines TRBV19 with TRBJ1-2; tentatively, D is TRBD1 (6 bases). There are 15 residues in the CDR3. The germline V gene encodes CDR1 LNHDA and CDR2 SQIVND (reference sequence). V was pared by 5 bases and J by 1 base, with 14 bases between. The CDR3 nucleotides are TGTGCCAGTAGTGACTACAGGGTTCTTAACTATGGCTACACCTTC. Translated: CASSDYRVLNYGYTF.

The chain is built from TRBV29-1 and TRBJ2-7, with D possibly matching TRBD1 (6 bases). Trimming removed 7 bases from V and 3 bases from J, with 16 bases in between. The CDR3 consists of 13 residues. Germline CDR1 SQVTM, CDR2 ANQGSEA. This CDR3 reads CSAMDSESYEQYF. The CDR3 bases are TGCAGCGCAATGGACAGCGAAAGCTACGAGCAGTACTTC.

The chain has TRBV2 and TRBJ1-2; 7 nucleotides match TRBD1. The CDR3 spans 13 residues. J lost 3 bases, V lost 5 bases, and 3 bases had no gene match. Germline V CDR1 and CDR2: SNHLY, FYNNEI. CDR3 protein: CASSPRGDYGYTF. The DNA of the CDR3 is TGTGCCAGCAGTCCCAGGGGGGACTATGGCTACACCTTC.

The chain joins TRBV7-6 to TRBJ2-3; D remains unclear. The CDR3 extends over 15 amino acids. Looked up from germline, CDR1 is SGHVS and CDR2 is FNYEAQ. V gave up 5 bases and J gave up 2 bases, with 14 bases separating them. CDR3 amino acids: CASSPTSGLTDTQYF. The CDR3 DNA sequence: TGTGCCAGCAGCCCCACCTCTGGGCTCACAGATACGCAGTATTTT.

The CDR3 bases are TGTGCCAGTAGTATGGGGGGTCAGCCCCAGCATTTT. This sequence encodes CASSMGGQPQHF. This sequence joins TRBV19 and TRBJ1-5, with D perhaps matching TRBD1 (5 bases). The CDR3 consists of 12 residues. The V end was cut by 3 bases, the J end by 6 bases, with 6 bases between. Germline-derived CDR1 and CDR2 are LNHDA and SQIVND (reference sequence).

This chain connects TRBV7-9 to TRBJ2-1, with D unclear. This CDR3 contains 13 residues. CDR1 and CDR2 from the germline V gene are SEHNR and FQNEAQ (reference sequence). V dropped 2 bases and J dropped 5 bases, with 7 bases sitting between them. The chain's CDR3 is CASSLSLDNEQFF. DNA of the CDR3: TGTGCCAGCAGCTTAAGCCTAGACAATGAGCAGTTCTTC.

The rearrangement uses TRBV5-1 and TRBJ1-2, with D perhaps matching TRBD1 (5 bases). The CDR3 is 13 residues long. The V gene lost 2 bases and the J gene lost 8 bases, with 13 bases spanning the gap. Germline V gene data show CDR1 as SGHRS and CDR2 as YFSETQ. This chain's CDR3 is CASSLGVTAGYTF. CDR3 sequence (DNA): TGCGCCAGCAGCTTAGGGGTGACAGCGGGCTACACCTTC.

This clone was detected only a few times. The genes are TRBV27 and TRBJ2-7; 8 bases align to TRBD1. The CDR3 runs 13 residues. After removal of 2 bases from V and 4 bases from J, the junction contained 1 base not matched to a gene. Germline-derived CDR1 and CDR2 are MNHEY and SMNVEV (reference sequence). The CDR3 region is CASSLNRGYEQYF. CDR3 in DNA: TGTGCCAGCAGTTTAAACAGGGGGTACGAGCAGTACTTC.

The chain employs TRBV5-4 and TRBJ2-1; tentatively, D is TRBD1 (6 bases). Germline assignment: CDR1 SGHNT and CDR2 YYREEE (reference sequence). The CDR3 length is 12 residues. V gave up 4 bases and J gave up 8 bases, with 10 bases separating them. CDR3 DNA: TGTGCCAGCAGCGAGGGGGTCTATGAGCAGTTCTTC. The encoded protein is CASSEGVYEQFF.

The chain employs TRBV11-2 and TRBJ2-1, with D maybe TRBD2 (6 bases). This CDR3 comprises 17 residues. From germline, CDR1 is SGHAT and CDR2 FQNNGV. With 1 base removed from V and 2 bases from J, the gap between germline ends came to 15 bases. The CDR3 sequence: CASSLVLGRGAYNEQFF. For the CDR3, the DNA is TGTGCCAGCAGCTTAGTCTTAGGGCGGGGCGCCTACAATGAGCAGTTCTTC.

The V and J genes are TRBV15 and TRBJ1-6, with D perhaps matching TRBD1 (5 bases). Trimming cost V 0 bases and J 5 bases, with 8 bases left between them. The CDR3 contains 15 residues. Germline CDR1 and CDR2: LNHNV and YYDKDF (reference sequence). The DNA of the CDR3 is TGTGCCACCAGCAGAGATCCAGGGAATAATTCACCCCTCCACTTT. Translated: CATSRDPGNNSPLHF.

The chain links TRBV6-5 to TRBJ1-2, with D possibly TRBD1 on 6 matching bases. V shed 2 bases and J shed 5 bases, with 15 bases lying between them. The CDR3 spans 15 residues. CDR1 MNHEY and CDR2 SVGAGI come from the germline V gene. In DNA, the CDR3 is TGTGCCAGCAGTTACGCCCGGGGGGCCCTTTATGGCTACACCTTC. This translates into CASSYARGALYGYTF.

The chain's CDR3 is CASSPQGTSNTGELFF. The DNA of the CDR3 is TGTGCCAGCAGCCCTCAGGGAACCTCGAACACCGGGGAGCTGTTTTTT. J is TRBJ2-2 and V is TRBV4-2; D is perhaps TRBD1 (5 bases). This CDR3 is built from 16 residues. Trimming cost V 4 bases and J 0 bases, with 12 bases left between them. The germline V gene encodes CDR1 LGHNA and CDR2 YNFKEQ.

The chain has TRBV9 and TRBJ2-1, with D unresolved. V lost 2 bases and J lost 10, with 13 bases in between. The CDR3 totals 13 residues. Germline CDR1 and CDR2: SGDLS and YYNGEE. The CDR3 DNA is TGTGCCAGCAGCGTCCCAGGTCTAAGCGAGCAGTTCTTC. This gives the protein CASSVPGLSEQFF.

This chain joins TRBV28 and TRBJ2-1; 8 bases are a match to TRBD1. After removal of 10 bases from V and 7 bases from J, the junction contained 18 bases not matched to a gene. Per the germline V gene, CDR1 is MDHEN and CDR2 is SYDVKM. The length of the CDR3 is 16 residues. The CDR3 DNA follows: TGTGCCATCAGACAAGGCCGGGACAGGAGGAATAATGAGCAGTTCTTC. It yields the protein CAIRQGRDRRNNEQFF.

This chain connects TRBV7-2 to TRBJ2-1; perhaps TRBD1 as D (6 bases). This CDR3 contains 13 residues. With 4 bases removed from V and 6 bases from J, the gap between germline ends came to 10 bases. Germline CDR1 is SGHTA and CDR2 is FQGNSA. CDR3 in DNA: TGTGCCAGCAGCTCCGGACAGACCAATGAGCAGTTCTTC. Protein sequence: CASSSGQTNEQFF.

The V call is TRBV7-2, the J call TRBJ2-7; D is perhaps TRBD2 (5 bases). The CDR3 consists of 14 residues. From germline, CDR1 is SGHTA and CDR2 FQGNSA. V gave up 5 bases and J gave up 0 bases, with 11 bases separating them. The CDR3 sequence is CASSLQADSYEQYF. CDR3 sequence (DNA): TGTGCCAGCAGCCTACAAGCGGACTCCTACGAGCAGTACTTC.